These 26 T cell receptor beta chains originate from one sample sequenced in a study of T cells in Graves' hyperthyroidism and ophthalmopathy. RNA transcripts were the template for amplifying TCR beta CDR3 regions. A set of HTBI primers served as the primers for a first-round RT-PCR of the TCR CDR3. TCRdb reprocessed the multiplex PCR reads with MiXCR, giving one entry per CDR3 protein. This table has about 580,000 distinct CDR3 sequences, around 14% appearing once. The sequenced sample consisted of blood. The receptor set was obtained from a woman aged 30 to 39 with Graves' hyperthyroidism that later progressed to Graves' ophthalmopathy.

This clonotype came up many times. J is TRBJ1-5 and V is TRBV3-1; D is undetermined. The CDR3 runs 17 residues. CDR1 is LGHDT, CDR2 YNNKEL, per germline (reference sequence). The V end lost 2 bases, the J end lost 3 bases, and 17 bases lay between the germline ends. The CDR3 loop reads CASSQRSPGGLNQPQHF. As DNA, the CDR3 is TGTGCCAGCAGCCAAAGATCCCCGGGAGGGCTCAATCAGCCCCAGCATTTT.

This clonotype was found many times. This rearrangement joins TRBV12-3 or TRBV12-4 to TRBJ1-2; D not certain. V lost 5 bases to trimming and J lost 4 bases, with 5 bases between them. The CDR3 runs to 11 residues. This CDR3 reads CASSTAYGYTF. CDR3 nucleotide sequence: TGTGCCAGCAGTACCGCCTATGGCTACACCTTC.

A remark on this clonotype: The junction departs from germline at one end; a sequencing error may be responsible. This chain links TRBV7-6 with TRBJ2-5; D is possibly TRBD2 (5 bases). CDR1 SGHVS and CDR2 FNYEAQ come from the germline V gene. CDR3 length equals 14 residues. Written as DNA, the CDR3 is TGTGCCAGCAGCCGACGCGGGTACCAAGAGACCCATTACTTC. It encodes CASSRRGYQETHYF.

This rearrangement joins TRBV5-1 to TRBJ1-6; 7 positions match TRBD1. The CDR3 contains 13 residues. V gave up 4 bases and J gave up 9 bases; unmatched junction bases: 4. Germline V lookup: CDR1 SGHRS, CDR2 YFSETQ. CDR3 in amino acids: CASSGQDSSPLHF. The DNA of the CDR3 is TGCGCCAGCAGCGGACAGGATAGTTCACCCCTCCACTTT.

This clonotype was picked up many times. The chain couples TRBV7-9 to TRBJ1-5, with 8 positions matching TRBD1. Trimming at V came to 4 bases and at J to 3 bases, leaving 8 bases not matched to a gene. CDR3 length equals 16 residues. The germline V gene encodes CDR1 SEHNR and CDR2 FQNEAQ (reference sequence). The CDR3 DNA sequence: TGTGCCAGCAGCTACGACCGGGACAGGCCCAATCAGCCCCAGCATTTT. Protein product: CASSYDRDRPNQPQHF.

The rearrangement joins TRBV29-1 to TRBJ2-7; TRBD1 matches at 7 bases. CDR3 length: 13 residues. Germline trimming cut 7 bases from V and 1 base from J; bases unmatched to any gene: 7. Germline values: CDR1 SQVTM, CDR2 ANQGSEA. The CDR3 nucleotides are TGCAGCGCAACAGGGGTAGGGTCCTACGAGCAGTACTTC. Translation gives CSATGVGSYEQYF.

The J gene is TRBJ2-1, the V gene TRBV7-9, with 12 bases matching TRBD2. Trimming cost V 4 bases and J 8 bases; bases outside gene matches: 6. Germline assignment: CDR1 SEHNR and CDR2 FQNEAQ (reference sequence). The CDR3 is 15 amino acids. This CDR3 reads CASSSETSGSDEQFF. CDR3 coding DNA: TGTGCCAGCAGCTCCGAGACTAGCGGGAGCGATGAGCAGTTCTTC.

This clonotype was detected a few times. The chain has TRBV19 and TRBJ1-4; 8 bases match TRBD1. Germline lookup yields CDR1 LNHDA and CDR2 SQIVND (reference sequence). Trimming removed 6 bases from V and 11 bases from J; junction bases left unmatched: 14. CDR3 length equals 15 residues. The CDR3: CASSYRQGRQFKLFF. The CDR3 nucleotides are TGTGCCAGTAGCTACCGACAGGGGCGACAATTCAAACTGTTTTTT.

Many counts were recorded for this clonotype. The gene calls are TRBV12-3 or TRBV12-4 and TRBJ2-1, with 8 positions matching TRBD2. V shed 8 bases, J shed 9 bases, and the junction held 15 bases outside the gene matches. The CDR3 sequence is 15 residues long. The CDR3 sequence: CASCRASGWGTEQFF. The CDR3 DNA sequence: TGTGCCAGCTGCCGCGCTAGCGGGTGGGGTACTGAGCAGTTCTTC.

V is TRBV29-1 and J is TRBJ2-7, with D maybe TRBD2 (5 bases). The V and J ends lost 3 bases and 5 bases respectively, with 14 bases between them. The CDR3 is 13 residues long. Germline V gene data show CDR1 as SQVTM and CDR2 as ANQGSEA. CDR3 DNA: TGCAGCGTTGACCTGAGCGGCAGCGACGAGCAGTACTTC. It specifies CSVDLSGSDEQYF.

There are many counts of this clonotype. V and J are TRBV27 and TRBJ2-7; TRBD1 agrees at 7 bases. V shed 6 bases, J shed 2 bases, and the junction held 10 bases outside the gene matches. CDR3 size: 15 residues. Germline-derived CDR1 and CDR2 are MNHEY and SMNVEV (reference sequence). CDR3 coding DNA: TGTGCCAGCAGACCTCTTAAGACAGGGCCCTACGAGCAGTACTTC. It yields the protein CASRPLKTGPYEQYF.

This clonotype was observed a few times. The gene calls are TRBV6-1 and TRBJ1-1, with no clear D. The ends were cut back, 3 bases at V and 4 bases at J, with 9 bases in the middle. CDR1 is MNHNS and CDR2 is SASEGT in the germline V gene. CDR3 length: 13 amino acids. CDR3: CASSEVWGTEAFF. CDR3 coding DNA: TGTGCCAGCAGTGAGGTCTGGGGCACTGAAGCTTTCTTT.

The sample holds many counts of this clonotype. V usage is TRBV3-1 and J usage is TRBJ2-7; the D is unclear. Trimming stripped 0 bases from V and 0 bases from J, with 12 bases between. The germline V gene encodes CDR1 LGHDT and CDR2 YNNKEL (reference sequence). The CDR3 is made up of 16 amino acids. The CDR3 region has the DNA TGTGCCAGCAGCCAAGACGGGCAGGCCGGCTCCTACGAGCAGTACTTC. It specifies CASSQDGQAGSYEQYF.

There are many counts of this clonotype. The gene calls are TRBV15 and TRBJ2-5, with D perhaps matching TRBD2 (5 bases). The CDR3 consists of 14 residues. Trimming removed 3 bases at V and 4 bases at J, with 12 bases between. Per the germline V gene, CDR1 is LNHNV and CDR2 is YYDKDF (reference sequence). DNA for the CDR3: TGTGCCACCAGCAGGATAGGAGGCACAGAGACCCAGTACTTC. Translating it yields CATSRIGGTETQYF.

The rearrangement joins TRBV5-5 to TRBJ2-3; 11 bases match TRBD2. CDR3 length equals 17 residues. The V segment lost 0 bases and the J segment 2 bases; nucleotides outside the gene matches: 5. Germline V gives CDR1 SGHKS, CDR2 YYEKEE (reference sequence). The CDR3 DNA follows: TGTGCCAGCAGCTTGGAGACTAGCGGGGTTCTCACAGATACGCAGTATTTT. It yields the protein CASSLETSGVLTDTQYF.

This clonotype was seen repeatedly, ten times or more. The V and J genes are TRBV6-2 or TRBV6-3 and TRBJ1-5; D gene unclear. Germline V CDR1 and CDR2: MNHEY, SVGEGT. The CDR3 has 12 residues. V was trimmed by 2 bases and J by 8 bases, leaving 7 bases between them. CDR3 protein: CASSYPGEPQHF. CDR3 nucleotides: TGTGCCAGCAGTTACCCCGGGGAGCCCCAGCATTTT.

The sample holds many counts of this clonotype. The rearrangement joins TRBV10-2 to TRBJ2-3; 7 bases agree with TRBD1. The CDR3 covers 15 residues. V was pared by 6 bases and J by 1 base, with 7 bases of the junction left unmatched. Germline loops: CDR1 WSHSY, CDR2 SAAADI. This CDR3 is CASSITGVGTDTQYF. In nucleotides, the CDR3 is TGCGCCAGCAGCATTACAGGGGTCGGCACAGATACGCAGTATTTT.

This clonotype occurred many times. The chain is built from TRBV14 and TRBJ2-5; perhaps TRBD2 as D (6 bases). V gave up 2 bases and J gave up 4 bases, with 14 bases separating them. This CDR3 region has 15 residues. Germline V gene data show CDR1 as SGHDN and CDR2 as FVKESK. The CDR3 DNA reads as TGTGCCAGCAGCCAATTCCGGACGGGAGCAGAGACCCAGTACTTC. Translated: CASSQFRTGAETQYF. The whole variable domain, remainder taken from reference TRBV14 and TRBJ2-5, is EAGVTQFPSHSVIEKGQTVTLRCDPISGHDNLYWYRRVMGKEIKFLLHFVKESKQDESGMPNNRFLAERTGGTYSTLKVQPAELEDSGVYFCASSQFRTGAETQYFGPGTRLLVL.

This clonotype was picked up a small number of times. V gene TRBV27 combines with J gene TRBJ2-2; D not resolved. The CDR3 contains 15 residues. Germline V gives CDR1 MNHEY, CDR2 SMNVEV (reference sequence). Deletions cut 6 bases from V and 5 bases from J, with 16 bases between. CDR3 in DNA: TGTGCCAGCAGCCCCGTCTGGGTAATGACCGGGGAGCTGTTTTTT. This translates into CASSPVWVMTGELFF.

This clonotype was counted many times. This chain joins TRBV5-1 and TRBJ1-2; D is unresolved. With 3 bases removed from V and 8 bases from J, the gap between germline ends came to 14 bases. There are 13 residues in the CDR3. Germline assignment: CDR1 SGHRS and CDR2 YFSETQ. Here the CDR3 DNA reads TGCGCCAGCAGCTCGGACCTACAAGACGGCTACACCTTC. Protein sequence: CASSSDLQDGYTF.

This clonotype came up many times. The chain couples TRBV20-1 to TRBJ2-7; 7 nucleotides agree with TRBD1. Germline V gives CDR1 DFQATT, CDR2 SNEGSKA (reference sequence). V lost 5 bases to trimming and J lost 1 base; unmatched junction nucleotides: 5. The CDR3 extends over 13 amino acids. CDR3 sequence (DNA): TGCAGTGCTTTATGGGACAGTTCCTACGAGCAGTACTTC. Its protein is CSALWDSSYEQYF.

The table lists this clonotype with many counts. The chain recombines TRBV12-3 or TRBV12-4 with TRBJ1-4; D not resolved. Trimming cost V 5 bases and J 8 bases, with 15 bases left between them. CDR3 length equals 14 residues. The CDR3, as DNA: TGTGCCAGCAGTCAGCAGGCTACCGGCGAAAAACTGTTTTTT. Its protein is CASSQQATGEKLFF.

The chain joins TRBV20-1 to TRBJ2-5; a weak D match, TRBD2 (6 bases). Trimming pared 0 bases from V and 1 base from J, leaving 21 bases between. This CDR3 is 18 amino acids long. The germline CDR1 and CDR2 sequences are DFQATT and SNEGSKA (reference sequence). The CDR3 is CSARESLHLADFQETQYF. CDR3 nucleotide sequence: TGCAGTGCTAGAGAATCCCTCCATTTAGCGGACTTCCAAGAGACCCAGTACTTC.

This clonotype showed up many times. The chain carries TRBV27 and TRBJ2-1; D gene uncertain. Germline CDR1 and CDR2: MNHEY and SMNVEV (reference sequence). The CDR3 sequence is 13 residues long. V was pared by 3 bases and J by 10 bases, with 13 bases between. This chain's CDR3 is CASSFGRSQEQFF. The CDR3 bases are TGTGCCAGCAGTTTTGGCAGATCACAAGAGCAGTTCTTC.

Many counts were recorded for this clonotype. The chain is built from TRBV11-2 and TRBJ2-7; TRBD2 might be the D (5 bases). The length of the CDR3 is 15 residues. The germline V gene encodes CDR1 SGHAT and CDR2 FQNNGV. V lost 1 base to trimming and J lost 6 bases, with 16 bases between them. The CDR3 DNA reads TGTGCCAGCAGCTTAGCGTACAGCGGCTTCGGCGAGCAGTACTTC. Protein: CASSLAYSGFGEQYF.

The chain recombines TRBV10-1 with TRBJ2-1; 7 nucleotides agree with TRBD1. Trimming cost V 2 bases and J 0 bases; bases outside gene matches: 1. Looked up from germline, CDR1 is WNHNN and CDR2 is SYGVQD (reference sequence). The CDR3 totals 15 residues. In DNA form, the CDR3 reads TGCGCCAGCAGTGAGACAGGGGCCTCCTACAATGAGCAGTTCTTC. It is translated as CASSETGASYNEQFF.